This TCR beta chain appears in the sequencing data of a study of shared clonotypes between healthy human individuals. Assay used: immunoSEQ multiplex PCR; TCRdb lists only in-frame clones, some missing. The data contain hundreds of thousands of clones, roughly 98% of them singletons. Germline CDR1 and CDR2: KGHSH and LQKENI. Trimming removed 2 bases from V and 6 bases from J, with 7 bases in between. This CDR3 is 12 amino acids long. The study's findings and limits: The study found roughly 5.3% of naive CD4 clonotypes shared across several donors.

CD8 cells classed as naive were CD45RO-negative and positively selected for CCR7, excluding terminally differentiated effector memory CD45RA+ cells. With respect to this clone: Its antigen remains unidentified.

This clonotype was sampled from a man aged 25 to 40 in good health. The genes are TRBV18 and TRBJ1-1; D not resolved. Sequencing was carried out using naive CD8+ T cells sorted from blood. DNA for the CDR3: TGTGCCAGCTCACCAGGGAGGCCTGAAGCTTTCTTT. Translated, it gives CASSPGRPEAFF.